Presented here are 27 T cell receptor beta chains from one specimen sequenced in a study of vaccination and CD4 T cells after COVID-19. Cultured CD4+ T cell DNA was sequenced using the Oncomine TCR Beta short-read assay. In TCRdb, the PCR reads were re-called with MiXCR into one record per CDR3 protein. The sample holds under 15,000 distinct CDR3 sequences, more than 50% seen once. Treatment of the sample: roughly 10-day PBMC culture with coronavirus spike peptide pools or control peptides (ViraFEST assay). These receptors are not linked to any known antigen. Sample: cultured CD4+ T cells from blood, taken after SARS-CoV-2 vaccination. All receptors come from a human donor with COVID-19.

The sample holds one count of this clonotype. The chain is built from TRBV6-4 and TRBJ2-7, with 11 bases matching TRBD2. With V trimmed by 3 bases and J by 3 bases, 1 base remained unmatched. This CDR3 has 14 amino acids. Germline V gene data show CDR1 as MRHNA and CDR2 as SNTAGT. The CDR3 loop reads CASSELAGDYEQYF. CDR3 DNA sequence: TGTGCCAGCAGTGAACTAGCGGGGGACTACGAGCAGTACTTC.

This clonotype has only a few counts. The V gene is TRBV7-6, the J gene TRBJ1-1; no firm D call. This CDR3 contains 14 residues. With 5 bases removed from V and 4 bases from J, the gap between germline ends came to 14 bases. Per the germline V gene, CDR1 is SGHVS and CDR2 is FNYEAQ. The CDR3 reads CASSPSVVGTEAFF. For the CDR3, the DNA is TGTGCCAGCAGCCCCTCTGTGGTAGGCACTGAAGCTTTCTTT. Full variable domain (missing parts from reference TRBV7-6 and TRBJ1-1): GAGVSQSPRYKVTKRGQDVALRCDPISGHVSLYWYRQALGQGPEFLTYFNYEAQQDKSGLPNDRFSAERPEGSISTLTIQRTEQRDSAMYRCASSPSVVGTEAFFGQGTRLTVV.

The chain carries TRBV23-1 and TRBJ2-7, with TRBD1 identical over 9 bases. TRBV23-1 carries the ORF label, with uncertain function. This CDR3 comprises 15 residues. The V segment lost 0 bases and the J segment 3 bases; nucleotides outside the gene matches: 3. For the CDR3, the DNA is TGCGCCAGCAGTCAATCCCCGGGACAGGGCTACGAGCAGTACTTC. It codes for CASSQSPGQGYEQYF.

V gene TRBV12-3 or TRBV12-4 combines with J gene TRBJ1-4, with a possible D match to TRBD1 (5 bases). The CDR3 loop spans 13 amino acids. The V end lost 1 base, the J end lost 9 bases, and 9 bases lay between the germline ends. In nucleotides, the CDR3 is TGTGCCAGCAGTTTAGGGGACGGCCAAAAACTGTTTTTT. Amino acids: CASSLGDGQKLFF.

The chain combines TRBV2 with TRBJ1-2, with a tentative D call TRBD1 (6 bases). Trimming took 0 bases from V and 4 from J, leaving 12 bases between them. The CDR3 contains 15 residues. Germline V gene sequence: CDR1 SNHLY, CDR2 FYNNEI. CDR3 protein: CASSEALRGSYGYTF. The CDR3 region has the DNA TGTGCCAGCAGTGAAGCGCTTAGGGGGTCCTATGGCTACACCTTC.

This clonotype was recorded a few times. The chain combines TRBV2 with TRBJ1-5, with unresolved D. CDR3 length equals 15 residues. Germline lookup yields CDR1 SNHLY and CDR2 FYNNEI. V lost 7 bases to trimming and J lost 0 bases, with 13 bases between them. This CDR3 is CASKVAVTSNQPQHF. Written as DNA, the CDR3 is TGTGCCAGCAAGGTAGCAGTTACTAGCAATCAGCCCCAGCATTTT.

This rearrangement joins TRBV7-2 to TRBJ1-3, with TRBD1 matching over 7 bases. The germline CDR1 and CDR2 sequences are SGHTA and FQGNSA. CDR3 size: 15 residues. V lost 3 bases and J lost 4; bases outside the gene matches: 6. The CDR3: CASSLTGSGGNTIYF. The CDR3 coding sequence is TGTGCCAGCAGCTTGACAGGGAGTGGAGGAAACACCATATATTTT.

The gene calls are TRBV2 and TRBJ1-5; D ambiguous. The CDR3 contains 14 residues. Germline V CDR1 and CDR2: SNHLY, FYNNEI. V lost 1 base to trimming and J lost 2 bases, with 6 bases between them. The CDR3 DNA follows: TGTGCCAGCAGTGAAGAGTGGGGCAATCAGCCCCAGCATTTT. Translated, it gives CASSEEWGNQPQHF.

The gene calls are TRBV2 and TRBJ2-5; 9 bases match TRBD2. CDR3 length: 13 residues. Germline CDR1 reads SNHLY; CDR2 reads FYNNEI. The junction had 2 bases not matched to a gene; V was cut back by 7 bases and J by 2 bases. CDR3 region: CASKGLAQETQYF. CDR3 sequence (DNA): TGTGCCAGCAAAGGACTAGCGCAAGAGACCCAGTACTTC.

This sequence joins TRBV6-1 and TRBJ2-1; 11 bases line up with TRBD2. The V gene's germline CDR1 is MNHNS and CDR2 SASEGT. V shed 5 bases, J shed 4 bases, and the junction held 4 bases outside the gene matches. CDR3 length: 15 residues. CDR3 nucleotides: TGTGCCAGCAGTCAGACTAGCGGGGAATACAATGAGCAGTTCTTC. It translates to CASSQTSGEYNEQFF.

The chain couples TRBV5-4 to TRBJ1-1, with 11 nucleotides matching TRBD1. Trimming removed 6 bases from V and 6 bases from J; junction bases left unmatched: 13. The CDR3 length is 16 residues. Germline-derived CDR1 and CDR2 are SGHNT and YYREEE (reference sequence). CDR3 in amino acids: CASKRFRDRGISEAFF. In DNA form, the CDR3 reads TGTGCCAGCAAAAGGTTCCGGGACAGGGGGATATCTGAAGCTTTCTTT.

The rearrangement uses TRBV7-8 and TRBJ2-3; the match to TRBD2 covers 10 bases. Germline trimming cut 4 bases from V and 4 bases from J; bases unmatched to any gene: 11. Germline V CDR1 and CDR2: SGHVS, FQNEAQ. The length of the CDR3 is 17 residues. This chain's CDR3 is CASSWTAGGPSPDTQYF. Here the CDR3 DNA reads TGTGCCAGCAGCTGGACAGCGGGGGGGCCGAGTCCAGATACGCAGTATTTT.

This clonotype showed up just once. V is TRBV18 and J is TRBJ1-1; D unclear. From germline, CDR1 is KGHSH and CDR2 LQKENI. V lost 6 bases to trimming and J lost 1 base, with 12 bases between them. The CDR3 covers 14 residues. CDR3 nucleotide sequence: TGTGCCAGCTCCCCTCAAGCGCCGAACACTGAAGCTTTCTTT. Its protein is CASSPQAPNTEAFF.

This sequence joins TRBV20-1 and TRBJ2-7; the match to TRBD1 covers 10 bases. With 4 bases clipped from V and 5 bases from J, the junction kept 11 bases outside the gene matches. Germline assignment: CDR1 DFQATT and CDR2 SNEGSKA (reference sequence). The CDR3 contains 15 residues. The CDR3 is CSAIPPGQGRNEQYF. CDR3 DNA sequence: TGCAGTGCTATCCCCCCGGGACAGGGGCGTAACGAGCAGTACTTC.

This clonotype has just one count. V gene TRBV7-8 combines with J gene TRBJ1-4, with unresolved D. The CDR3 consists of 14 residues. The germline CDR1 and CDR2 sequences are SGHVS and FQNEAQ. Trimming took 5 bases from V and 5 from J, leaving 12 bases between them. CDR3 sequence (DNA): TGTGCCAGCAGCCCCCTCGAGCAGAATGAAAAACTGTTTTTT. This sequence encodes CASSPLEQNEKLFF.

This chain joins TRBV6-1 and TRBJ2-7; the D gene is possibly TRBD2 (6 bases). The CDR3 loop spans 15 amino acids. CDR1 MNHNS and CDR2 SASEGT come from the germline V gene. The germline V and J ends were trimmed by 4 bases and 5 bases, with 18 bases remaining between them. The CDR3 bases are TGTGCCAGCAGTGCCCGGGGGAACTTCCCCCACGAGCAGTACTTC. Encoded protein: CASSARGNFPHEQYF.

J is TRBJ2-2 and V is TRBV20-1; TRBD1 matches at 8 bases. V was pared by 3 bases and J by 7 bases, with 10 bases of the junction left unmatched. The CDR3 sequence is 15 residues long. The germline gives CDR1 DFQATT, CDR2 SNEGSKA (reference sequence). Here the CDR3 reads CSASSARGQGGELFF. The DNA for the CDR3 is TGCAGTGCTAGTTCGGCCAGGGGGCAGGGCGGGGAGCTGTTTTTT.

This clonotype occurred once. The chain combines TRBV7-9 with TRBJ1-2; D perhaps matches TRBD1 (5 bases). Trimming cost V 5 bases and J 2 bases, with 12 bases left between them. This CDR3 contains 14 residues. Per germline, CDR1 SEHNR and CDR2 FQNEAQ (reference sequence). The CDR3, as DNA: TGTGCCAGCAGCAAAGGGACGGGAAACTATGGCTACACCTTC. Protein: CASSKGTGNYGYTF.

The rearrangement joins TRBV7-2 to TRBJ2-1; 7 nucleotides line up with TRBD2. This CDR3 is 14 amino acids long. Per the germline V gene, CDR1 is SGHTA and CDR2 is FQGNSA. After removal of 3 bases from V and 2 bases from J, the junction contained 1 base not matched to a gene. CDR3 DNA: TGTGCCAGCAGCTTCGGGACTACCTACAATGAGCAGTTCTTC. Translating gives CASSFGTTYNEQFF.

This clonotype has more than one count but fewer than ten. This rearrangement joins TRBV6-5 to TRBJ2-5; 11 positions match TRBD2. This CDR3 region has 17 residues. Germline loops: CDR1 MNHEY, CDR2 SVGAGI. Trimming cost V 4 bases and J 1 base; bases outside gene matches: 8. The CDR3 DNA reads TGTGCCAGCAGTTTCTGGCCTAGCGGGGGGCCCCAAGAGACCCAGTACTTC. Its protein is CASSFWPSGGPQETQYF.

This clonotype showed up just once. This sequence joins TRBV7-2 and TRBJ2-7; D assignment may be TRBD1 or TRBD2 (5 bases each). V shed 6 bases and J shed 7 bases, with 19 bases lying between them. Germline V gives CDR1 SGHTA, CDR2 FQGNSA. This CDR3 is built from 14 residues. CDR3 in DNA: TGTGCCAGCAGTTCACCGGGACGTAATGTGGAGCAGTACTTC. It translates to CASSSPGRNVEQYF.

The chain links TRBV6-1 to TRBJ2-1; 14 bases map to TRBD2. Judging by the DNA end, TRBJ2-7 fits better; the J call may be wrong. CDR1 and CDR2 from the germline V gene are MNHNS and SASEGT. The CDR3 runs 17 residues. The CDR3 reads CASSSGTSGGFSDEQYF. The DNA for the CDR3 is TGTGCCAGCAGCAGCGGGACTAGCGGGGGTTTTTCGGACGAGCAGTACTTC.

The chain combines TRBV7-3 with TRBJ1-2, with 7 bases matching TRBD1. Per germline, CDR1 SGHTA and CDR2 FQGTGA. Trimming took 0 bases from V and 3 from J; bases not matched to a gene: 4. This CDR3 has 15 residues. The CDR3 protein is CASSLTGGADYGYTF. In nucleotides, the CDR3 is TGTGCCAGCAGCTTAACAGGGGGCGCGGACTATGGCTACACCTTC.

This clonotype was recorded once. The chain carries TRBV2 and TRBJ2-7; no definite D call. V was shortened by 2 bases and J by 5 bases, with 10 bases between the two germline ends. This CDR3 has 13 residues. Germline CDR1 reads SNHLY; CDR2 reads FYNNEI. CDR3 bases: TGTGCCAGCAGTGAACGCCTTAGGGACGAGCAGTACTTC. This gives the protein CASSERLRDEQYF.

J is TRBJ2-2 and V is TRBV24-1, with D perhaps TRBD2 (6 bases). The CDR3 covers 13 residues. From germline, CDR1 is KGHDR and CDR2 SFDVKD. Deletions cut 4 bases from V and 7 bases from J, with 9 bases between. CDR3 region: CATSDREDGELFF. As DNA, the CDR3 is TGTGCCACCAGTGACAGGGAGGACGGGGAGCTGTTTTTT.

This chain uses TRBV5-4 with TRBJ1-2; the D is unclear. V was pared by 2 bases and J by 3 bases, with 8 bases between. Looked up from germline, CDR1 is SGHNT and CDR2 is YYREEE (reference sequence). The CDR3 consists of 13 residues. The CDR3 is CASSFPGYYGYTF. DNA of the CDR3: TGTGCCAGCAGCTTTCCCGGATACTATGGCTACACCTTC.

The chain links TRBV6-1 to TRBJ1-2; D gene unclear. CDR3 length: 15 amino acids. V dropped 5 bases and J dropped 4 bases, with 17 bases sitting between them. Germline CDR1 reads MNHNS; CDR2 reads SASEGT. CDR3 sequence: CASSPDPFFRYGYTF. As DNA, the CDR3 is TGTGCCAGCAGTCCCGACCCTTTTTTCCGCTATGGCTACACCTTC.